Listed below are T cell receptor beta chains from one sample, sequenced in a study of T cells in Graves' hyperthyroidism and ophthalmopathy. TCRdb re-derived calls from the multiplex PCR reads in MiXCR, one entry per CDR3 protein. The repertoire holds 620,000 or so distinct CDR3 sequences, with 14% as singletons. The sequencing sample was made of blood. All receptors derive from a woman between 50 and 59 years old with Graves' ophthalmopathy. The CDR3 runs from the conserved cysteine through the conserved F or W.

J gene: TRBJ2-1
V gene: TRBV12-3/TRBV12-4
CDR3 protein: CASSFFLGGSYNEQFF

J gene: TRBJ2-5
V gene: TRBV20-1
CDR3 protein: CSARGASLPTETQYF

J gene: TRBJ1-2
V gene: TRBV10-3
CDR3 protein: CAISGTESYGYTF

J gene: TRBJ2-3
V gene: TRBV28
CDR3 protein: CASSLSRQRPSTDTQYF

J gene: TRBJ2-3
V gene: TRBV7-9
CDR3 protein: CASSLRRGTDTQYF

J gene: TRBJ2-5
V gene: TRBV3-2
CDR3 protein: CASRRRPQETQYF

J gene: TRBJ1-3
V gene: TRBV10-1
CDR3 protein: CASITSGEGGNTIYF

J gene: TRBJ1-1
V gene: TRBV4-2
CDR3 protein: CASSHGQGATGTEAFF

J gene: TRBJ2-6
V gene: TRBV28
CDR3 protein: CASSRRLAPGANVLTF

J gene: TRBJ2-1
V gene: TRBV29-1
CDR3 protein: CSVELLAATYNEQFF

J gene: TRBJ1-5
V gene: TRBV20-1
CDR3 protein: CSGSGVNQPQHF

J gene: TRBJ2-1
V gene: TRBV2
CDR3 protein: CASSERTGANEQFF

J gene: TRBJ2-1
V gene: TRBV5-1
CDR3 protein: CASILSGTQNNEQFF

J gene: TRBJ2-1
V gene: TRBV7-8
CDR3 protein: CASSTVLAGGSNEQFF

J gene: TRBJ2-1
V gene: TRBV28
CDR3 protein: CASSSRLPFSGRANNEQFF

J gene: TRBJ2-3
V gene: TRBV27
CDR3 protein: CASSLLGLAIRDTQYF

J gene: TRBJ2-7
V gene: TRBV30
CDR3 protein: CAWSFLAGGNEQYF

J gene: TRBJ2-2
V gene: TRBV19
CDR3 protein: CACDRGLVAGELFF

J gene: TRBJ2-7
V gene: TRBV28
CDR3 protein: CASRPGLAGVGEQYF

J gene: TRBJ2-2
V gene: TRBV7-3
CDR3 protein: CASSRFQGPGELFF

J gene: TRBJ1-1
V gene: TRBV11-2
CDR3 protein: CASSSTGITEAFF

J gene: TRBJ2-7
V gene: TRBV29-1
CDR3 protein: CSVELTGGEQYF

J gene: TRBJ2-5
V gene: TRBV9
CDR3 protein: CASSVGRGGNQETQYF

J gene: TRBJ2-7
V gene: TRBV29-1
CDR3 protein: CSVTSLQGYEQYF

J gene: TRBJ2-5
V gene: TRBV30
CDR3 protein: CAWSLAGLPGLETQYF

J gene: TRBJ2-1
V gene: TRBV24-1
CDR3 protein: CATSDLLGTGLNEQFF

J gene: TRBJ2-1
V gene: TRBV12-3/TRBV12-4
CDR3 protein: CASSLSGAPYNEQFF

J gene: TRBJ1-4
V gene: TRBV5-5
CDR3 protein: CASSAISATNEKLFF

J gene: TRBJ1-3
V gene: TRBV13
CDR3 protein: CASSLGGLSGNTIYF

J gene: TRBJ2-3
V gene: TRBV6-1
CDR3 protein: CASSSGPSQDTQYF

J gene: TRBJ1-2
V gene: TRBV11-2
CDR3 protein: CASSLGTGVYGYTF

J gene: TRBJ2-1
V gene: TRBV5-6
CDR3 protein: CASSDWDRYNEQFF

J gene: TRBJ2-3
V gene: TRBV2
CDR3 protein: CASSDDPTGRADTQYF

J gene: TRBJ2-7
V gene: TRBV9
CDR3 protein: CASSVGAGASYEQYF

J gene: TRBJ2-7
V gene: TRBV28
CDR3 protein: CASSLVREGHEQYF

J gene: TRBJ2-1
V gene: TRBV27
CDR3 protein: CASSFVKSSYNEQFF

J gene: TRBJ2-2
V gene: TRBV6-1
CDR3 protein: CASSETGGAGELFF

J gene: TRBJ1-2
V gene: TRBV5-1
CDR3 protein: CASGQGMGYGYTF

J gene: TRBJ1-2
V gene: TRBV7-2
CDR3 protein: CASNTYGGGGVYYGYTF

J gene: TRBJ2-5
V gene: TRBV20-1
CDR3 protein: CSAGTSGSWQETQYF

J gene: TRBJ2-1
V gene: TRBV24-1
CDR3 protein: CATNDLSLAGGPHNEQFF

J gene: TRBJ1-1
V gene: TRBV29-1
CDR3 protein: CSVGGREAFF

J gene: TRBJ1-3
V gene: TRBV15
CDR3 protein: CATSRTVKLGQTCSGNTIYF

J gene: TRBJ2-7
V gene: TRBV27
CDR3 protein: CASSLSWISVYEQYF

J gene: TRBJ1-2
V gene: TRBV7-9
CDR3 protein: CASRPPGQRGYTF

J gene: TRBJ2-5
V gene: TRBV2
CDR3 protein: CASSERQLQETQYF

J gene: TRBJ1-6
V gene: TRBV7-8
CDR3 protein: CASSLNRINSPLHF

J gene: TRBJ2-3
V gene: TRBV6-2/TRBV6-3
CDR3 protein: CASKDRGASTDTQYF

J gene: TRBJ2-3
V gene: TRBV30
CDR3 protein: CAWSGTGTDTQYF

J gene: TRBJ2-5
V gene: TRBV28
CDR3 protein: CVSSSYDRKETQYF

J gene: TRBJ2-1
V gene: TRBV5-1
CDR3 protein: CASSRSGALYNEQFF

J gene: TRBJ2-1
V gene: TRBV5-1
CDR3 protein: CASSEQGGSYNEQFF

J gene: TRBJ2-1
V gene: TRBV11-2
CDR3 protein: CASSRSLSSYNEQFF

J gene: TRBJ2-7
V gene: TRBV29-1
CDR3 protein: CSVLLRDERYF

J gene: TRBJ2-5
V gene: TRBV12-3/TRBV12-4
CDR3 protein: CASSSLGVAQYF

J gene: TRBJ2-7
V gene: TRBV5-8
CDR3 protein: CASSPTGQEIYEQYF

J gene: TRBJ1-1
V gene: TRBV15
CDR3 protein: CATSRDYGNTEAFF

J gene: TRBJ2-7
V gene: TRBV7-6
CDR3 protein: CASSARTGGYEQYF

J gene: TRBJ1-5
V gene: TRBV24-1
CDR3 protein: CATSDSDRAGQPQHF